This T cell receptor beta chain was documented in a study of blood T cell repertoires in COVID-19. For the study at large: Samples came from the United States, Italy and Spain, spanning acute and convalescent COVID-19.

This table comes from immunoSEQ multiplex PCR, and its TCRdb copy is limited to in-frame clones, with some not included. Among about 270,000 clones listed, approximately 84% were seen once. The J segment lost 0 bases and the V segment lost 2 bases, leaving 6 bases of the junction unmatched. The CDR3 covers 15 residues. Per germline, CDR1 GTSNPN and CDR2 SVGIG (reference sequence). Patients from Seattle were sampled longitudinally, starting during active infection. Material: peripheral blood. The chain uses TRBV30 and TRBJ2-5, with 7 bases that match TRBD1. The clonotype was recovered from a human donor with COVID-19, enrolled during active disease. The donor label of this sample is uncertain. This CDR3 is CAWSRGQAYQETQYF. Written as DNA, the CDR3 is TGTGCCTGGAGTCGAGGACAGGCGTACCAAGAGACCCAGTACTTC.